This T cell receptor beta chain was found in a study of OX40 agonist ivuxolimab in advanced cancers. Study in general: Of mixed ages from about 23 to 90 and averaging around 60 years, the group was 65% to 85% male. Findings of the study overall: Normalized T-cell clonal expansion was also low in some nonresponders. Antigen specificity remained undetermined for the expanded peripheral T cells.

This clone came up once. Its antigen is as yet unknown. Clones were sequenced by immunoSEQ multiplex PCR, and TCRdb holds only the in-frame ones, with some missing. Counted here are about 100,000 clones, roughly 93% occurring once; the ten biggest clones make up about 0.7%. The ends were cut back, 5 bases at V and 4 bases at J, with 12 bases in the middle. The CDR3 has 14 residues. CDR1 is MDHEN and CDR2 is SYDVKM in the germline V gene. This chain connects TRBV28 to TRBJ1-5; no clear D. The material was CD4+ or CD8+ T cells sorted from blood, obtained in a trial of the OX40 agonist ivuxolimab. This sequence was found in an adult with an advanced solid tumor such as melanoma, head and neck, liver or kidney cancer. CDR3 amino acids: CASSPEQLNQPQHF. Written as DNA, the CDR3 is TGTGCCAGCAGTCCTGAACAGCTGAATCAGCCCCAGCATTTT. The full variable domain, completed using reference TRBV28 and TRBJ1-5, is DVKVTQSSRYLVKRTGEKVFLECVQDMDHENMFWYRQDPGLGLRLIYFSYDVKMKEKGDIPEGYSVSREKKERFSLILESASTNQTSMYLCASSPEQLNQPQHFGDGTRLSIL.